This record concerns one T cell receptor (beta chain) sequence. This clone showed up just a few times. It has no known antigen specificity. Within one base of it there is no much larger clone, and no base qualities were kept. The sample originates from a study of PD-L1 blockade in urothelial cancer (dated by TCRdb to 2015 to 2018). Looking at the study overall: All patients started therapy around 2014 and received atezolizumab 1,200 mg intravenously every 3 weeks. Durable clinical benefit was achieved by nine patients but not by the remaining 20. Approximately 29 patients had pretreatment blood TCR-seq, about 25 had at least one posttreatment blood collection, and about 25 had tumor TCR-seq. Whole exome sequencing and RNA sequencing of pretreatment tumors were performed alongside TCR sequencing in the same patients. About 90% of the roughly 29 patients were males with bladder-origin urothelial cancer, and about 60% of the roughly 30 reported a prior smoking history. An exploratory multi-omic analysis was conducted of the somatic, immune and clinical correlates of response to PD-L1 blockade with atezolizumab in urothelial cancer. Blood samples were analyzed at two time points: 3 weeks after treatment start (second dose) and 6 weeks after treatment start. Durable clinical benefit was defined as a progression-free survival longer than 6 months, and TCR features were additionally tested against progression-free survival and overall survival. Pretreatment tumor samples and matched peripheral blood, collected serially before and after atezolizumab treatment, underwent TCR sequencing. Patients had an ECOG performance status of 0 or 1 and had received between 0 and 3 prior chemotherapy regimens. Blood samples gave median yields of about 140,000 T cells and 80,000 or so unique TCRs, along with a median clonality of around 0.075.

To estimate absolute template abundance from read counts, synthetic TCR analog templates were spiked into each PCR. Using the immunoSEQ assay, TCRbeta CDR3 regions were amplified from genomic DNA with bias-controlled V and J gene primers. Rearranged TCRbeta segments were sequenced at approximately 20X coverage. Per the source publication's procedure: Clustering was used to correct sequencing errors, and CDR3s were annotated against IMGT so that V, D and J genes could be assigned. Downstream analyses used only productive TCRbeta rearrangements and left out out-of-frame or stop-codon sequences. To compute clonality, Shannon entropy was normalized by the log of the number of unique productive sequences and then subtracted from one. Clones differing between time points or between blood and tumor were identified using Fisher's exact test with Benjamini-Hochberg correction, with an adjusted p below 0.01 applied as the threshold. Entries here come from immuneACCESS through TCRdb and include only in-frame sequences with V and J called. Some clones fail to appear in such tables; in the studies checked, an unresolved V gene covers under half of the shortfall, and the cause of the remainder is unknown. V, J and clone size reflect that table, while D and trimming were determined from the DNA. The sample table lists approximately 100,000 clones, about 85% of them with a count of one. Around 2.4% of the sample lies in the top ten.

General conclusions and limits of the study: Patients with durable benefit showed greater expansion of tumor-associated TCR clones in peripheral blood 3 weeks after starting treatment (n ≈ 21, p = 0.022). Improved progression-free and overall survival was found to be associated with pretreatment peripheral blood TCR clonality below the median. Because the sample size was small (n ≈ 29) and many of the analyses were exploratory, the results are meant to be hypothesis-generating.

The cohort comprised 29 patients with locally advanced or metastatic urothelial carcinoma treated at Memorial Sloan Kettering on a trial protocol. Peripheral blood mononuclear cells were collected pretreatment and during treatment, at between 1 and 8 total time points per patient. The Qiagen DNeasy Blood extraction kit was used to purify genomic DNA from total PBMCs and tumor samples. PBMCs were collected pretreatment and during treatment, and were isolated and stored as previously described. The sample here was PBMCs, taken around atezolizumab (anti-PD-L1) treatment. This TCR came from a man between 45 and 60 years old with urothelial cancer.

In nucleotide form, the sequence is TGTGCCAGCGGGACAGAGAGCACAAGCAATGAGCAGTTCTTC. This translates into CASGTESTSNEQFF. This chain is built from TRBV9 and TRBJ2-1, and 7 junction bases match TRBD1. Taken from cysteine to phenylalanine, the CDR3 has 14 residues. Only the CDR3 part of the read is kept: 42 bases, read in frame from the first base. Trimmed from V: 7 bases; trimmed from J: 6 bases; junction bases lacking a gene match: 10. The germline V gene provides CDR1 SGDLS and CDR2 YYNGEE.